The clone carrying this T cell receptor (beta chain) was picked up many times. Its antigen is still unknown. This record comes from a study of T cell repertoires in cytomegalovirus infection. About the study: Matching HLA type, along with CMV infection, was indicated by public TCR beta signatures.

TCRdb recomputed calls from the reads with MiXCR, one row per CDR3 protein. The data contain around 230,000 distinct CDR3 sequences, around 6.2% of them singletons. Study-level points and caveats: In two of eight donors, the top clonotype was HLA-C-restricted CMV-specific. CMV carriers with the relevant HLA were identified by cumulative public TCR beta family frequency.

Sequenced sample: PBMCs. This receptor was identified in a human donor in good health (CMV status not recorded). Some clones in this sample may be carry-over from other donors' samples.

CDR3 DNA sequence: TGTGCCAGCAGCTTAGCGGGGGGTAGCAATGAGCAGTTCTTC. It yields the protein CASSLAGGSNEQFF. This chain joins TRBV7-6 and TRBJ2-1, with a tentative D call TRBD2 (6 bases). This CDR3 comprises 14 residues. Trimming pared 0 bases from V and 6 bases from J, leaving 9 bases between. In germline, CDR1 is SGHVS, CDR2 FNYEAQ. Combining the CDR3 with reference TRBV7-6 and TRBJ2-1 gives the whole variable domain GAGVSQSPRYKVTKRGQDVALRCDPISGHVSLYWYRQALGQGPEFLTYFNYEAQQDKSGLPNDRFSAERPEGSISTLTIQRTEQRDSAMYRCASSLAGGSNEQFFGPGTRLTVL.